This is a list of T cell receptor beta chains from one sample in a study of identical twins. TCRdb called the 5' RACE reads again in MiXCR, with one record for every CDR3 protein. The sample has about 530,000 distinct CDR3 sequences; about 22% are singletons. This sample also belongs to another study, concerning yellow fever vaccine responses in identical twins.

Sequenced: CD4+ T cells sorted from blood. These receptors were collected from a woman younger than 35 in good health. CDR3s leave out the opening cysteine and the closing phenylalanine or tryptophan.

J gene: TRBJ2-3
V gene: TRBV9
CDR3 protein: ASSAGTGKDTQY

J gene: TRBJ2-1
V gene: TRBV5-1
CDR3 protein: ASSLGSGNYEQF

J gene: TRBJ2-5
V gene: TRBV29-1
CDR3 protein: SAAAGTYQETQY

J gene: TRBJ2-1
V gene: TRBV11-2
CDR3 protein: ASSSLGPKQYNEQF

J gene: TRBJ1-1
V gene: TRBV7-9
CDR3 protein: ASSFSGTGSFGRAF

J gene: TRBJ2-7
V gene: TRBV12-3/TRBV12-4
CDR3 protein: ASSLWDSTYEQY

J gene: TRBJ2-5
V gene: TRBV12-3/TRBV12-4
CDR3 protein: ASAQAGGAETQY

J gene: TRBJ2-1
V gene: TRBV28
CDR3 protein: ASKGSAWGGNYNEQF

J gene: TRBJ2-5
V gene: TRBV14
CDR3 protein: ASSQVWRGWETQY

J gene: TRBJ2-5
V gene: TRBV20-1
CDR3 protein: CARGSRGLDQETQY

J gene: TRBJ1-2
V gene: TRBV4-1
CDR3 protein: ASSQALGGQGGLYRAYT

J gene: TRBJ1-2
V gene: TRBV6-5
CDR3 protein: ASSYGQGDVSNYGYT

J gene: TRBJ1-4
V gene: TRBV10-3
CDR3 protein: AISGNQGEKLF

J gene: TRBJ2-4
V gene: TRBV6-1
CDR3 protein: ASSGGGTPKNIQY

J gene: TRBJ1-5
V gene: TRBV7-2
CDR3 protein: ASSLWVSQPQH

J gene: TRBJ2-7
V gene: TRBV7-6
CDR3 protein: ATAGASSYEQY

J gene: TRBJ2-3
V gene: TRBV24-1
CDR3 protein: ATSKPGLSSTDTQY

J gene: TRBJ2-1
V gene: TRBV27
CDR3 protein: ASSRRPPGDTLDEQF

J gene: TRBJ2-1
V gene: TRBV7-9
CDR3 protein: ASSLFSGVLYNEQF

J gene: TRBJ2-3
V gene: TRBV6-1
CDR3 protein: ASSASGRAEDTQY

J gene: TRBJ2-5
V gene: TRBV2
CDR3 protein: ASSSHGGGSETQY

J gene: TRBJ2-3
V gene: TRBV4-2
CDR3 protein: ASSQPGTSGTDTQY

J gene: TRBJ2-1
V gene: TRBV6-5
CDR3 protein: ASSYSSSGSNEQF

J gene: TRBJ2-5
V gene: TRBV24-1
CDR3 protein: ATSGDLETQY

J gene: TRBJ1-1
V gene: TRBV3-1
CDR3 protein: AISLFLAGGPILNTEAF

J gene: TRBJ2-3
V gene: TRBV20-1
CDR3 protein: SALDRNTDTQY

J gene: TRBJ1-1
V gene: TRBV9
CDR3 protein: ASSSDVDTEAF

J gene: TRBJ2-7
V gene: TRBV28
CDR3 protein: ASSFISYEQY

J gene: TRBJ2-3
V gene: TRBV5-1
CDR3 protein: ASSFFGRITDTQY

J gene: TRBJ1-1
V gene: TRBV20-1
CDR3 protein: SAREGTGTEAF

J gene: TRBJ2-6
V gene: TRBV20-1
CDR3 protein: SARDGQGVVLT

J gene: TRBJ2-2
V gene: TRBV27
CDR3 protein: ASRLSLAGGVGELF

J gene: TRBJ2-2
V gene: TRBV11-2
CDR3 protein: ASSLLWGRQPNTGELF

J gene: TRBJ2-5
V gene: TRBV23-1
CDR3 protein: ATPPLRGLETQY

J gene: TRBJ2-2
V gene: TRBV20-1
CDR3 protein: STWTGGGGTGELF

J gene: TRBJ2-2
V gene: TRBV5-1
CDR3 protein: ASSWAGTSGVGATGELF

J gene: TRBJ2-3
V gene: TRBV6-1
CDR3 protein: ASSLAGGAGRGTDTQY

J gene: TRBJ2-1
V gene: TRBV5-1
CDR3 protein: ASSSEAGAGYNEQF

J gene: TRBJ2-2
V gene: TRBV6-5
CDR3 protein: ASSYYGGANTGELF

J gene: TRBJ2-7
V gene: TRBV20-1
CDR3 protein: SARKRSGTANEQY

J gene: TRBJ2-2
V gene: TRBV19
CDR3 protein: ASSLWTGGFPGELF

J gene: TRBJ2-7
V gene: TRBV7-8
CDR3 protein: ASSLLTSQLPFEQY

J gene: TRBJ1-1
V gene: TRBV29-1
CDR3 protein: SAMKTNTEAF

J gene: TRBJ2-1
V gene: TRBV6-1
CDR3 protein: ASRQAGTSITNEQF

J gene: TRBJ2-2
V gene: TRBV18
CDR3 protein: ASSPPVPSEAGELF

J gene: TRBJ1-5
V gene: TRBV20-1
CDR3 protein: SARDPRTYSNQPQH

J gene: TRBJ2-5
V gene: TRBV2
CDR3 protein: ASSVGLAGGGGETQY

J gene: TRBJ2-1
V gene: TRBV7-3
CDR3 protein: ASSDGVGQF

J gene: TRBJ2-4
V gene: TRBV12-3/TRBV12-4
CDR3 protein: ASSPSARNIQY